What follows are 7 T cell receptor beta chains derived from one specimen sequenced in a study of CD8+ T cells in alopecia areata (dated by TCRdb to the late 2010s). The library was obtained by the immunoSEQ multiplex PCR assay. For TCR sequencing, RNA was extracted from every sample and reverse transcribed into cDNA to serve as template. TCRdb obtained this table from immuneACCESS and retained in-frame rearrangements with V and J assigned. These tables miss some clones; where compared with another copy, unresolved V genes account for less than half of the shortfall, and the remainder is unexplained. The sample table records 200,000 to 250,000 clones; about three fifths of these occur just once. Roughly 0.47% of the sample rests with the top ten. In the paper's terms, the time point label means: baseline before oral tofacitinib. This sample comprised CD4+ T cells sorted from blood, obtained at week 0. These receptor sequences come from a human donor with alopecia areata.

In this sample, this clone turned up a few times. The chain combines TRBV7-2 with TRBJ1-2; D remains ambiguous. There are 14 residues in the CDR3. Germline loops: CDR1 SGHTA, CDR2 FQGNSA. V was cut by 2 bases and J by 1 base, with 8 bases left in between. The CDR3 protein is CASSLSWDNYGYTF. Written as DNA, the CDR3 is TGTGCCAGCAGCTTAAGTTGGGATAACTATGGCTACACCTTC.

This clone was observed a handful of times. The V gene is TRBV29-1, the J gene TRBJ2-3; TRBD2 aligns across 11 bases. Per the germline V gene, CDR1 is SQVTM and CDR2 is ANQGSEA. The junction had 8 bases not matched to a gene; V was cut back by 7 bases and J by 5 bases. The length of the CDR3 is 14 residues. In DNA, the CDR3 is TGCAGCGGGCATGCTAGCGGGAGGAAAGATACGCAGTATTTT. Its protein product is CSGHASGRKDTQYF.

This chain links TRBV2 with TRBJ1-1, with a weak D call TRBD1 (6 bases). Germline values: CDR1 SNHLY, CDR2 FYNNEI. The CDR3 length is 14 residues. V was shortened by 6 bases and J by 6 bases, with 17 bases between the two germline ends. The CDR3 nucleotides are TGTGCCAGCAGGAACAGGGTGAGTTTGCCTGAAGCTTTCTTT. This codes for CASRNRVSLPEAFF. Full variable domain (rest looked up from reference TRBV2 and TRBJ1-1): EPEVTQTPSHQVTQMGQEVILRCVPISNHLYFYWYRQILGQKVEFLVSFYNNEISEKSEIFDDQFSVERPDGSNFTLKIRSTKLEDSAMYFCASRNRVSLPEAFFGQGTRLTVV.

The rearrangement uses TRBV30 and TRBJ1-5; D may be TRBD1 (5 bases). V dropped 0 bases and J dropped 2 bases, with 11 bases sitting between them. Germline loops: CDR1 GTSNPN, CDR2 SVGIG (reference sequence). The CDR3 totals 15 residues. Here the CDR3 reads CAWSVGQGGNQPQHF. CDR3 nucleotides: TGTGCCTGGAGTGTTGGGCAGGGCGGCAATCAGCCCCAGCATTTT.

The chain couples TRBV13 to TRBJ2-2, with 8 bases aligning to TRBD1. Germline-derived CDR1 and CDR2 are PRHDT and FYEKMQ (reference sequence). CDR3 length: 15 residues. The J segment lost 5 bases and the V segment lost 0 bases, leaving 2 bases of the junction unmatched. The CDR3 reads CASSLGRTGTGELFF. As DNA, the CDR3 is TGTGCCAGCAGCTTAGGACGGACAGGGACCGGGGAGCTGTTTTTT.

In its sample, this clone was seen once. This chain links TRBV7-7 with TRBJ2-2; maybe TRBD2 (5 bases). V lost 5 bases and J 6 bases, leaving 16 bases between the germline ends. The CDR3 sequence is 15 residues long. CDR1 is SSHAT, CDR2 FNYEAQ, per germline (reference sequence). CDR3 in amino acids: CASSPRAGRAGELFF. The CDR3 nucleotides are TGTGCCAGCAGCCCACGGGCGGGTCGGGCCGGGGAGCTGTTTTTT. Together with reference TRBV7-7 and TRBJ2-2, the CDR3 gives the full variable domain: GAGVSQSPRYKVTKRGQDVTLRCDPISSHATLYWYQQALGQGPEFLTYFNYEAQPDKSGLPSDRFSAERPEGSISTLTIQRTEQRDSAMYRCASSPRAGRAGELFFGEGSRLTVL.

This clone was observed at least ten times. This sequence joins TRBV6-1 and TRBJ2-1; D unclear. CDR3 size: 14 residues. Per the germline V gene, CDR1 is MNHNS and CDR2 is SASEGT. V lost 3 bases and J lost 2, with 8 bases in between. The CDR3 DNA is TGTGCCAGCAGTGAGAGTCGGCCCTACAATGAGCAGTTCTTC. Its translation is CASSESRPYNEQFF.